Reported below is one T cell receptor (beta chain). Its antigen is undetermined. This sample is drawn from a study of T cell repertoires in cytomegalovirus infection. In the study overall: Recently identified HLA-C-restricted and well-studied HLA-B-restricted CMV epitopes were used. Public TCR beta signature analysis indicated the presence of both CMV infection and matching HLA type.

TCRdb redid the calling of the reads with MiXCR, one entry per CDR3 protein. The sample lists 700,000 to 900,000 distinct CDR3 sequences, approximately 32% occurring once. Points from the study as a whole: CMV-specific TCR beta clonotypes restricted by HLA-C were the ones dominating the ex vivo response.

This clonotype was obtained from a human donor in good health (CMV status not recorded). Some clones in this sample may be carry-over from other donors' samples. This material consisted of cultured CD8+ T cells from PBMCs, taken from culture after CMV antigen stimulation.

The CDR3 DNA reads TGTGCCAGCAAACCCAGGGGAATCAATCAGCCCCAGCATTTT. Residues: CASKPRGINQPQHF. The J gene is TRBJ1-5, the V gene TRBV27; a weak D match, TRBD1 (6 bases). Germline CDR1 MNHEY, CDR2 SMNVEV (reference sequence). V was pared by 7 bases and J by 3 bases, with 13 bases between. There are 14 residues in the CDR3.